The text below deals with one T cell receptor (beta chain). What it binds is not known. The time point is: newly diagnosed, previously untreated cHL patient sample. CD4+ T cells were purified from thawed PBMCs by negative selection. A comparison was provided by newly diagnosed, untreated classical Hodgkin lymphoma PBMCs. This sample was included in a study of PD-1 blockade in classical Hodgkin lymphoma. Using immunoSEQ multiplex PCR, the repertoire was profiled, and TCRdb retains in-frame clones only, with some absent. The sample includes fewer than 20,000 clones, about 85% of them seen just once. General study points: Newly diagnosed patients were reported to exhibit reduced baseline TCR diversity relative to healthy donors. Why the repertoires differ is still unclear, perhaps disease activity or prior therapy.

The CDR3 spans 12 residues. The germline V gene encodes CDR1 MDHEN and CDR2 SYDVKM. The germline V and J ends were trimmed by 3 bases and 2 bases, with 2 bases remaining between them. The clonotype comes from a human donor with classical Hodgkin lymphoma. This rearrangement joins TRBV28 to TRBJ1-5; D remains unclear. Sequencing was carried out using CD4+ T cells from blood. The CDR3 sequence is CASSFGNQPQHF. The CDR3 coding sequence is TGTGCCAGCAGTTTTGGCAATCAGCCCCAGCATTTT.